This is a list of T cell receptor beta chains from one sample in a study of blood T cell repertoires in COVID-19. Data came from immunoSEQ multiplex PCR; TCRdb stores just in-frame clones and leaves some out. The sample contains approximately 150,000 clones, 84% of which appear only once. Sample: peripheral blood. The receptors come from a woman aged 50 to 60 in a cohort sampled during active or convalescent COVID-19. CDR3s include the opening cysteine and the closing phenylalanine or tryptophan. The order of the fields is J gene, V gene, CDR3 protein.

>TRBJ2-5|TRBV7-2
CASSLGRSQYF
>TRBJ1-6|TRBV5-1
CASSDGAGNSPLHF
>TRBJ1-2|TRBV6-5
CASSYLGTNYGYTF
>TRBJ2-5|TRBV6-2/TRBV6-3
CASSNDRARETQYF
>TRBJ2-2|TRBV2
CASREQGTGELFF
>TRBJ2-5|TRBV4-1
CASSQLQGKETQYF
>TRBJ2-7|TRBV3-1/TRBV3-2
CASSQRETSYEQYF
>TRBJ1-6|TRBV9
CASSAQGDTNSPLHF
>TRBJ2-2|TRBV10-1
CASSSGTGVTGELFF
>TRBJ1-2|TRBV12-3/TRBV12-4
CASSFGYGYTF
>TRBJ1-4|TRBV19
CASSGEDGNEKLFF
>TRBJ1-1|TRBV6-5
CASSPGGLTEAFF
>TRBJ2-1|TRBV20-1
CSAITGYEQFF
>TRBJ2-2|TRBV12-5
CASGQTGTGGPGELFF
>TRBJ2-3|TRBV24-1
CAAGQGGTDTQYF
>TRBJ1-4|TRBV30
CAWSGQGGKLFF
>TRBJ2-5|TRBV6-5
CASSIAGQETQYF
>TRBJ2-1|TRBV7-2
CASSLVGGGYSYNEQFF
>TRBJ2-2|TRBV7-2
CASSPSGLATGKNTGELFF
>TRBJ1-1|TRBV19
CASSMSRGEAFF
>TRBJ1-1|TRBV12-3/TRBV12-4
CASRYSGGLAFF
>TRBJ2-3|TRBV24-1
CATSESRGWGTDTQYF
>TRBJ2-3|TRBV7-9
CASSLGWQGVTDTQYF
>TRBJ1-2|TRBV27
CASSRTANYGYTF
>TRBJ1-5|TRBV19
CASSIDIAERQPQHF
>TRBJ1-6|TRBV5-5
CASSLVTANSPLHF
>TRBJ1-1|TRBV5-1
CASSLYGGTNTEAFF
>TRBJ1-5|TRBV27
CASSLQGHRNQPQHF
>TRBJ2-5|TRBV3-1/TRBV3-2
CASSQDLGLAGGHETQYF
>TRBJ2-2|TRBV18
CASSPLMDTGTGELFF
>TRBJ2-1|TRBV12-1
CASSFQTRGGEQFF
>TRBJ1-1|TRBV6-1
CASSEGGGGRSFF
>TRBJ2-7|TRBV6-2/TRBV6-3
CASSLRQDTYLYEQYF
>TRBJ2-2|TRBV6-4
CASSELGGYGTGELFF
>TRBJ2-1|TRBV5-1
CASSLGHTTSYNEQFF
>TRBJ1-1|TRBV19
CASSIAGRNTEAFF
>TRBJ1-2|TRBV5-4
CASSTKGDYGYTF
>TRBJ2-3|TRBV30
CAWSVGGPGTDTQYF
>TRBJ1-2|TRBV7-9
CASQGQGAGGYTF
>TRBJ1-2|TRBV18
CASSPGQDLVYGYTF
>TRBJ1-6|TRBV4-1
CASSQVFLVNSPLHF
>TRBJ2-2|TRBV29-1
CSGTGSSGELFF
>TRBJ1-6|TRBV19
CASSIKARGSSYNSPLHF